Each of the 20 T cell receptor beta chains below was sequenced from the same sample in a study of Ad26.COV2.S vaccination and SARS-CoV-2 variants. Treatment given: some 19 received Ad26.COV2.S at low or high dose, single or two shots; about 5 received placebo; per-sample allocation not given. Sampling was performed 63 days after the first vaccine or placebo injection. Profiled with immunoSEQ multiplex PCR; TCRdb holds only in-frame clones, not every one. Seen here are about 350,000 clones, more than 85% observed once, and the top ten hold approximately 4.5%. The specimen was peripheral blood, collected in a trial of Ad26.COV2.S vaccine versus placebo. The receptor source for this set is a person between 18 and 60 years old who received the Ad26.COV2.S COVID-19 vaccine or a placebo.

This chain links TRBV14 with TRBJ1-3, with D hard to call. Trimming took off 2 bases at V and 0 bases at J, with 8 bases between the two ends. CDR3 length: 15 amino acids. Germline V gives CDR1 SGHDN, CDR2 FVKESK. In nucleotides, the CDR3 is TGTGCCAGCAGCCAACACGGAAGCTCTGGAAACACCATATATTTT. Translated, it gives CASSQHGSSGNTIYF.

This chain uses TRBV2 with TRBJ1-6; D ambiguous. V lost 2 bases, J lost 3 bases, and 8 bases lay in between. Per germline, CDR1 SNHLY and CDR2 FYNNEI. The CDR3 loop spans 15 amino acids. CDR3 sequence: CASSEMTSYNSPLHF. The CDR3 DNA reads TGTGCCAGCAGTGAAATGACAAGCTATAATTCACCCCTCCACTTT.

The chain couples TRBV19 to TRBJ2-2, with TRBD1 identical over 7 bases. There are 17 residues in the CDR3. Per germline, CDR1 LNHDA and CDR2 SQIVND (reference sequence). V was pared by 5 bases and J by 4 bases, with 13 bases of the junction left unmatched. The DNA for the CDR3 is TGTGCCAGTAGTGGGGATACCGGGACAGAAGTCACCGGGGAGCTGTTTTTT. This encodes CASSGDTGTEVTGELFF.

The chain joins TRBV18 to TRBJ1-4, with D maybe TRBD1 (6 bases). Trimming pared 5 bases from V and 5 bases from J, leaving 9 bases between. Germline-derived CDR1 and CDR2 are KGHSH and LQKENI. This CDR3 is built from 13 residues. CDR3 amino acids: CASSTGQNEKLFF. CDR3 coding DNA: TGTGCCAGCTCAACAGGACAGAATGAAAAACTGTTTTTT.

The genes are TRBV5-4 and TRBJ1-4; the match to TRBD1 covers 8 bases. Germline CDR1 and CDR2: SGHNT and YYREEE (reference sequence). J lost 1 base, V lost 0 bases, and 5 bases had no gene match. CDR3 length: 17 residues. This CDR3 reads CASSLATGGLTNEKLFF. The CDR3 DNA sequence: TGTGCCAGCAGCTTGGCTACAGGGGGTTTAACTAATGAAAAACTGTTTTTT.

The V call is TRBV6-1, the J call TRBJ2-3; the match to TRBD1 covers 11 bases. Germline CDR1 is MNHNS and CDR2 is SASEGT. This CDR3 is built from 17 residues. Germline trimming cut 4 bases from V and 0 bases from J; bases unmatched to any gene: 6. The CDR3 sequence: CASSARDRGFSTDTQYF. The CDR3 region has the DNA TGTGCCAGCAGTGCCCGGGACAGGGGGTTTAGCACAGATACGCAGTATTTT.

The chain recombines TRBV24-1 with TRBJ2-1, with TRBD2 as a possible D gene (5 bases). Per germline, CDR1 KGHDR and CDR2 SFDVKD. V shed 6 bases and J shed 2 bases, with 13 bases lying between them. The CDR3 has 15 residues. CDR3 region: CATSPRGGPYNEQFF. DNA of the CDR3: TGTGCCACCAGTCCCCGGGGTGGGCCCTACAATGAGCAGTTCTTC.

In its sample, this clone was seen a few times. V gene TRBV5-6 combines with J gene TRBJ1-1; D call uncertain. Germline V gene lookup returns CDR1 SGHDT and CDR2 YYEEEE. Trimming took off 5 bases at V and 4 bases at J, with 12 bases between the two ends. The CDR3 covers 13 residues. The CDR3 coding sequence is TGTGCCAGCAGTCGAGGGCCCAGCACTGAAGCTTTCTTT. The encoded protein is CASSRGPSTEAFF.

This chain joins TRBV7-2 and TRBJ1-6, with D possibly being TRBD1 (5 bases). Deletions cut 1 base from V and 5 bases from J, with 9 bases between. This CDR3 is 15 amino acids long. From germline, CDR1 is SGHTA and CDR2 FQGNSA. CDR3 nucleotides: TGTGCCAGCAGCTTAGGACAGCGAAATAATTCACCCCTCCACTTT. Translation: CASSLGQRNNSPLHF.

The count of this clone is one. This chain joins TRBV7-9 and TRBJ1-1, with D maybe TRBD1 (6 bases). The V gene lost 2 bases and the J gene lost 5 bases, with 21 bases spanning the gap. Germline-derived CDR1 and CDR2 are SEHNR and FQNEAQ (reference sequence). The CDR3 is 17 residues long. The chain's CDR3 is CASSLSGSNRVGTEAFF. In DNA form, the CDR3 reads TGTGCCAGCAGCTTATCGGGGAGCAACAGGGTGGGAACTGAAGCTTTCTTT.

The V and J genes are TRBV30 and TRBJ1-1, with 7 bases that match TRBD1. Germline lookup yields CDR1 GTSNPN and CDR2 SVGIG (reference sequence). V shed 6 bases and J 10 bases; nucleotides not matched to a gene: 14. There are 13 residues in the CDR3. In DNA form, the CDR3 reads TGTGCCTGTAACGACAGGGTGGGATATCGAGCTTTCTTT. This translates into CACNDRVGYRAFF.

The chain employs TRBV4-3 and TRBJ1-1; no definite D call. V lost 0 bases to trimming and J lost 0 bases, with 14 bases between them. The CDR3 has 17 residues. The V gene's germline CDR1 is LGHNA and CDR2 YSLEER. CDR3: CASSQEWKEAMNTEAFF. The DNA for the CDR3 is TGCGCCAGCAGCCAAGAATGGAAAGAAGCTATGAACACTGAAGCTTTCTTT.

V is TRBV12-3 or TRBV12-4 and J is TRBJ2-7; 10 positions match TRBD2. CDR3 length: 13 amino acids. V was clipped by 3 bases and J by 12 bases; unmatched bases: 8. CDR3 residues: CASSFSSGSSAYF. CDR3 nucleotides: TGTGCCAGCAGTTTCTCTAGCGGGAGTAGTGCGTACTTC.

This clone was detected once. The chain has TRBV13 and TRBJ1-6; D uncertain. The CDR3 totals 12 residues. CDR1 and CDR2 (germline): PRHDT, FYEKMQ (reference sequence). V was cut by 1 base and J by 8 bases, with 3 bases left in between. The CDR3 DNA is TGTGCCAGCAGCTTAGATGATTCACCCCTCCACTTT. Encoded protein: CASSLDDSPLHF.

V gene TRBV2 combines with J gene TRBJ2-3; D gene ambiguous. Germline-derived CDR1 and CDR2 are SNHLY and FYNNEI. The CDR3 is 12 residues long. Trimming shortened V by 4 bases and J by 6 bases, and 8 bases separated the two germline ends. This chain's CDR3 is CASSVLPDTQYF. CDR3 sequence (DNA): TGTGCCAGCAGTGTCCTCCCGGATACGCAGTATTTT.

The V gene is TRBV5-1, the J gene TRBJ1-1; D might be TRBD1 (5 bases). Deletions cut 1 base from V and 1 base from J, with 11 bases between. Germline assignment: CDR1 SGHRS and CDR2 YFSETQ. This CDR3 is built from 15 residues. CDR3 sequence: CASSLIYGGNTEAFF. The CDR3 bases are TGCGCCAGCAGCTTGATCTACGGGGGGAACACTGAAGCTTTCTTT.

CDR3 loop: CATSDQTSGRNEQFF. The CDR3 coding sequence is TGTGCCACCAGTGATCAGACTAGCGGGAGAAATGAGCAGTTCTTC. V gene TRBV24-1 combines with J gene TRBJ2-1, with 12 bases matching TRBD2. CDR1 KGHDR and CDR2 SFDVKD come from the germline V gene. Trimming removed 3 bases from V and 7 bases from J; junction bases left unmatched: 3. The CDR3 sequence is 15 residues long.

The V gene is TRBV6-5, the J gene TRBJ2-7, with 8 bases fitting TRBD1. CDR1 MNHEY and CDR2 SVGAGI come from the germline V gene. With 1 base clipped from V and 2 bases from J, the junction kept 7 bases outside the gene matches. The CDR3 runs 16 residues. The chain's CDR3 is CASSYYSGQGAYEQYF. In nucleotides, the CDR3 is TGTGCCAGCAGTTACTATAGTGGACAGGGAGCCTACGAGCAGTACTTC.

The chain is built from TRBV6-5 and TRBJ2-2; D unclear. Germline V gene sequence: CDR1 MNHEY, CDR2 SVGAGI. V lost 8 bases and J 5 bases, leaving 18 bases between the germline ends. This CDR3 spans 15 amino acids. Here the CDR3 DNA reads TGTGCCAGCTCCATCGCCGGGTCGCGAACCGGGGAGCTGTTTTTT. It codes for CASSIAGSRTGELFF.

This clone is a singleton in its sample. The rearrangement joins TRBV15 to TRBJ2-7; D uncertain. This CDR3 region has 13 residues. Germline lookup yields CDR1 LNHNV and CDR2 YYDKDF (reference sequence). V was clipped by 1 base and J by 0 bases, with 4 bases between them. The CDR3 here is CATSRVSSYEQYF. As DNA, the CDR3 is TGTGCCACCAGCAGAGTTAGCTCCTACGAGCAGTACTTC.